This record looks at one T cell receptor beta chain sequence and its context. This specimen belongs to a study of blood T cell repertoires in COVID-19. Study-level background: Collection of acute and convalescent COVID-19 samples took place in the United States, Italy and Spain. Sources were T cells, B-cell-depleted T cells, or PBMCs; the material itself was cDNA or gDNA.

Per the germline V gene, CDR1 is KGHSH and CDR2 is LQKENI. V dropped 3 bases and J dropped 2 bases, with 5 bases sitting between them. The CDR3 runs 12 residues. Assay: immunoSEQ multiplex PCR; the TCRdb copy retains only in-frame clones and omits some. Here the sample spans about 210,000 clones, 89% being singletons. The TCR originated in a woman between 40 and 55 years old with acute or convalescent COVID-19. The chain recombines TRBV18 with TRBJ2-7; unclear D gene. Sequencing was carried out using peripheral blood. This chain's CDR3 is CASSPDTYEQYV. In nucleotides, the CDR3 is TGTGCCAGCTCACCCGACACCTACGAGCAGTACGTC.